Below, 12 T cell receptor beta chains from the same sample are listed, as sequenced in a study of read filtering for tumor transcriptome and immune sequencing. Molecular barcoded adaptors covering alpha/delta and beta/gamma chains were used on approximately 400 ng RNA. TCRdb ran MiXCR on the reads and lists one entry per CDR3 protein. Of under 40,000 distinct CDR3 sequences in the sample, 14% were seen once. The sample consisted of a population of CD138-negative cells sorted from bone marrow. These TCRs come from a donor aged 40 or older with multiple myeloma.

This clonotype was seen repeatedly, ten times or more. The V call is TRBV29-1, the J call TRBJ2-7; D unclear. The V gene lost 7 bases and the J gene lost 2 bases, with 9 bases spanning the gap. Germline CDR1 and CDR2: SQVTM and ANQGSEA. The CDR3 spans 11 residues. The CDR3 here is CSALSTYEQYF. In DNA form, the CDR3 reads TGCAGCGCCCTAAGCACCTACGAGCAGTACTTC.

In this sample, this clonotype turned up a few times. The chain employs TRBV7-3 and TRBJ2-1; D is unclear. The CDR3 covers 14 residues. V was cut by 5 bases and J by 7 bases, with 15 bases left in between. Per germline, CDR1 SGHTA and CDR2 FQGTGA. The CDR3 sequence is CASSPGFSVNEQFF. Here the CDR3 DNA reads TGTGCCAGCAGCCCCGGGTTTTCCGTGAATGAGCAGTTCTTC.

For this clonotype: With a far larger clone one base away, a read error is the likely cause. The chain links TRBV7-9 to TRBJ1-4, with D unresolved. CDR1 is SEHNR and CDR2 is FQNEAQ in the germline V gene (reference sequence). This CDR3 region has 11 residues. The CDR3 loop reads CASSLGEELFF. Here the CDR3 DNA reads TGTGCCAGCAGCTTGGGTGAAGAACTGTTTTTT.

This clonotype appeared many times. The chain recombines TRBV5-1 with TRBJ2-7; 7 nucleotides agree with TRBD1. Germline V gene data show CDR1 as SGHRS and CDR2 as YFSETQ. Unmatched junction bases numbered 7, after V lost 2 bases and J lost 2 bases. This CDR3 spans 15 amino acids. DNA of the CDR3: TGCGCCAGCAGCTTTACGAGGGGACAGACCTACGAGCAGTACTTC. Amino acids: CASSFTRGQTYEQYF.

This clonotype has a count of ten or more. This rearrangement joins TRBV28 to TRBJ2-2; TRBD2 agrees at 7 bases. The CDR3 length is 16 residues. Germline CDR1 is MDHEN and CDR2 is SYDVKM. V lost 4 bases to trimming and J lost 3 bases; unmatched junction nucleotides: 8. CDR3 sequence (DNA): TGTGCCAGCAGTTCCCCCGGGGGGAAGGACACCGGGGAGCTGTTTTTT. Protein product: CASSSPGGKDTGELFF.

At least ten counts were recorded for this clonotype. The gene calls are TRBV12-3 or TRBV12-4 and TRBJ1-1; tentative D call: TRBD1 (5 bases). CDR3 length: 11 residues. Trimming took off 8 bases at V and 10 bases at J, with 14 bases between the two ends. The CDR3 reads CASQERGAAFF. The CDR3 region has the DNA TGTGCCAGCCAAGAAAGGGGTGCAGCTTTCTTT.

At least ten counts were recorded for this clonotype. The V gene is TRBV6-5, the J gene TRBJ2-2; tentative D call: TRBD1 (6 bases). CDR1 is MNHEY and CDR2 is SVGAGI in the germline V gene. The CDR3 consists of 15 residues. The V end was cut by 9 bases, the J end by 6 bases, with 20 bases between. The CDR3 DNA follows: TGTGCCAGTCATGCCCTGGGGGCGGGCGCCGGGGAGCTGTTTTTT. It specifies CASHALGAGAGELFF.

Regarding this clonotype: Only one base separates this from a far larger clonotype, so it likely reflects a read error. This chain joins TRBV7-3 and TRBJ1-1; D is uncertain. CDR1 and CDR2 from the germline V gene are SGHTA and FQGTGA. The length of the CDR3 is 15 residues. CDR3 amino acids: CASSLNALMNTDAFF. As DNA, the CDR3 is TGTGCCAGCAGCTTAAATGCATTAATGAACACTGACGCTTTCTTT.

This clonotype was recorded at least ten times. V and J are TRBV7-3 and TRBJ2-3, with D perhaps matching TRBD1 (5 bases). V was shortened by 4 bases and J by 1 base, with 6 bases between the two germline ends. From germline, CDR1 is SGHTA and CDR2 FQGTGA. CDR3 length: 13 residues. In nucleotides, the CDR3 is TGTGCCAGCAGCTCCAGGGGCACAGATACGCAGTATTTT. This sequence encodes CASSSRGTDTQYF.

The chain joins TRBV20-1 to TRBJ2-3; 8 nucleotides line up with TRBD2. The CDR3 is 15 amino acids. Germline-derived CDR1 and CDR2 are DFQATT and SNEGSKA (reference sequence). Trimming at V came to 5 bases and at J to 3 bases, leaving 10 bases not matched to a gene. In nucleotides, the CDR3 is TGCAGTGCTGTGGGCCGGGGGGGGGTGACAGATACGCAGTATTTT. Amino acid sequence: CSAVGRGGVTDTQYF.

A few counts support this clonotype. This may be a read error: a much more frequent sequence differs by one nucleotide. The rearrangement links TRBV7-2 to TRBJ1-1, with 8 bases aligning to TRBD1. Germline CDR1 is SGHTA and CDR2 is FQGNSA. This CDR3 spans 14 amino acids. In nucleotides, the CDR3 is TGTGCCAGCAGCCCGGGACAGGTTGACACTGGAGCTTTCTTT. It translates to CASSPGQVDTGAFF.

The table lists this clonotype with many counts. The chain links TRBV28 to TRBJ2-3, with TRBD2 identical over 11 bases. From germline, CDR1 is MDHEN and CDR2 SYDVKM. The CDR3 spans 16 residues. The ends lost 8 bases at V and 5 bases at J; junction bases unmatched: 12. The CDR3 reads CASDPPASGGLDTQYF. The DNA of the CDR3 is TGTGCCAGCGACCCCCCTGCTAGCGGGGGGTTAGATACGCAGTATTTT.